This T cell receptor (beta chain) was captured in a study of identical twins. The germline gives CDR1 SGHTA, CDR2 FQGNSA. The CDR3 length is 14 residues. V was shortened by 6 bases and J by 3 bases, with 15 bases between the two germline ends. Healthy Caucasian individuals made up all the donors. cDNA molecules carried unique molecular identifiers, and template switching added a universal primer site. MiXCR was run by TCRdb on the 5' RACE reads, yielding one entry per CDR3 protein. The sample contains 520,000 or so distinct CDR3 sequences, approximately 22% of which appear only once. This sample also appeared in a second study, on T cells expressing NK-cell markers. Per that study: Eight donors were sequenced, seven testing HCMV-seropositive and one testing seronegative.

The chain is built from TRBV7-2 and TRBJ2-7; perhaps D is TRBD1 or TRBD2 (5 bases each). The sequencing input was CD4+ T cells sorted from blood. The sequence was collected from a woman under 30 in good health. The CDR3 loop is CASRPGRGIYEQYF. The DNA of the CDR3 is TGTGCCAGCAGGCCGGGACGAGGGATCTACGAGCAGTACTTC.